These T cell receptor beta chains were read from a single sample in a study of T cell responses to AZD1222 COVID-19 vaccine. Measured with immunoSEQ multiplex PCR; TCRdb has only the in-frame clones, and not every one. The data contain 150,000 to 200,000 clones, about 83% of them seen just once; the ten biggest clones take up 0.85% to 1.1%. Here the sequenced sample was peripheral blood, taken 28 days after the second AZD1222 dose. The origin of the receptors is an adult who received the AZD1222 COVID-19 vaccine. Both conserved end residues are part of each CDR3. The D gene is left open where the match is weak. The size entry is marked missing in some rows and otherwise reads once, few, many or a size class.

D	V	J	size	DNA	CDR3
TRBD1	TRBV19	TRBJ2-1	.	TGTGCCAGTGGCGTGATCCGGGACAGAGACAATGAGCAGTTCTTC	CASGVIRDRDNEQFF
.	TRBV5-5	TRBJ2-7	.	TGTGCCAGCAGCTCCCAGGGGATCCACTACGAGCAGTACTTC	CASSSQGIHYEQYF
TRBD1	TRBV11-2	TRBJ2-7	.	TGTGCCAGCAGCTTAGGGGGGACAGGGAACGAGCAGTACTTC	CASSLGGTGNEQYF
.	TRBV6-5	TRBJ2-7	.	TGTGCCAGCAGCTCCCCTTCGAGCTCCTACGAGCAGTACTTC	CASSSPSSSYEQYF
.	TRBV5-4	TRBJ2-2	.	TGTGCCAGCAGCTTGGTTAGGGACACCGGGGAGCTGTTTTTT	CASSLVRDTGELFF
.	TRBV7-7	TRBJ2-6	.	TGTGCCAGCAGCTTAGGGAGCTCTGGGGCCAACGTCCTGACTTTC	CASSLGSSGANVLTF
.	TRBV6-4	TRBJ2-1	.	TGTGCCAGCAGTGACTCAGGGGAACCCTACAATGAGCAGTTCTTC	CASSDSGEPYNEQFF
.	TRBV7-8	TRBJ2-7	.	TGTGCCAGCAGCATAGGACAGTCCTACGAGCAGTACTTC	CASSIGQSYEQYF
.	TRBV10-1	TRBJ1-2	.	TGCGCCAGCAGTGACCCCGACCCCGACAGGAACTATGGCTACACCTTC	CASSDPDPDRNYGYTF
.	TRBV6-5	TRBJ2-1	once	TGTGCCAGCAGTCGGAAGAGCTCCTACAATGAGCAGTTCTTC	CASSRKSSYNEQFF
.	TRBV5-1	TRBJ1-2	.	TGCGCCAGCAGCTCATCAGGCATTTGGGGCTACACCTTC	CASSSSGIWGYTF
.	TRBV10-2	TRBJ2-7	.	TGCGCCAGCAGTGGCAGTTTCCACGAGCAGTACTTC	CASSGSFHEQYF
.	TRBV7-9	TRBJ2-5	.	TGTGCCAGCAGCCTACCGGGACTAGAGACCCAGTACTTC	CASSLPGLETQYF
.	TRBV10-3	TRBJ1-2	.	TGTGCCATCAGTCCTAGGGGGTACTATGGCTACACCTTC	CAISPRGYYGYTF
.	TRBV10-3	TRBJ1-2	few	TGTGCCATCAGTGAGAGGACGGGCCCTAACTATGGCTACACCTTC	CAISERTGPNYGYTF
TRBD1	TRBV6-5	TRBJ2-3	.	TGTGCCAGCAGGGACAGGGGATTCACAGATACGCAGTATTTT	CASRDRGFTDTQYF
.	TRBV6-5	TRBJ1-6	.	TGTGCCAGCTCAAACCCGGGACAACCTAATTCACCCCTCCACTTT	CASSNPGQPNSPLHF
TRBD1	TRBV9	TRBJ1-1	.	TGTGCCAGCAGCGCCAACACTGTACAGGGGCGACACTACACTGAAGCTTTCTTT	CASSANTVQGRHYTEAFF
.	TRBV9	TRBJ2-1	.	TGTGCCAGCAGGTACATACGACAGGACTACAATGAGCAGTTCTTC	CASRYIRQDYNEQFF
.	TRBV15	TRBJ2-5	.	TGTGCCACCAGCAAAGGTGACTACCATCGGGAGACCCAGTACTTC	CATSKGDYHRETQYF
.	TRBV18	TRBJ1-1	.	TGTGCCAGCTCACCGAAATACGCCGGGACGGGGAACACTGAAGCTTTCTTT	CASSPKYAGTGNTEAFF
TRBD1	TRBV7-8	TRBJ2-2	.	TGTGCCAGCAGTAGCCACCGACAGGGAGTACTTGGCGGGGAGCTGTTTTTT	CASSSHRQGVLGGELFF
.	TRBV13	TRBJ2-7	.	TGTGCCAGCAGCCGCCTTGACCTATGGGGCTCTGACCTCGAGCAGTACTTC	CASSRLDLWGSDLEQYF
TRBD1	TRBV5-8	TRBJ2-7	.	TGTGCCAGCAGCCGCAGGACAGGGGGCCTCGGCGAGCAGTACTTC	CASSRRTGGLGEQYF
TRBD2	TRBV10-3	TRBJ2-3	.	TGTGCCATCAGTGGCCCGGGACTAGGAAGCACAGATACGCAGTATTTT	CAISGPGLGSTDTQYF
TRBD1	TRBV5-1	TRBJ2-7	once	TGCGCCAGCAGCTTGGGACAGGGAAGGAGCCCCTACGAGCAGTACTTC	CASSLGQGRSPYEQYF
.	TRBV21-1	TRBJ2-3	.	TGTGCCAGCAGCTCCCGGACAGGGTGGACAGATACGCAGTATTTT	CASSSRTGWTDTQYF
.	TRBV2	TRBJ1-2	.	TGTGCCAGCAGTGTGGCCCAGAATGGCTACACCTTC	CASSVAQNGYTF
.	TRBV7-2	TRBJ1-1	.	TGTGCCAGCAGCCTAAATGGGCAAGTAGCTTTCTTT	CASSLNGQVAFF
TRBD2	TRBV4-2	TRBJ2-1	.	TGTGCCAGCAGCCAAGATCAGCGGGGCCCTTACAATGAGCAGTTCTTC	CASSQDQRGPYNEQFF
TRBD1	TRBV5-6	TRBJ1-2	.	TGTGCCAGCAGCTTGCAAGGACAGGGGGTGAACTATGGCTACACCTTC	CASSLQGQGVNYGYTF
.	TRBV7-9	TRBJ2-3	.	TGTGCCAGCTCTCCCCCCTCGGCGACAGATACGCAGTATTTT	CASSPPSATDTQYF
TRBD1	TRBV5-1	TRBJ2-7	few	TGCGCCAGCAGCTTCTTTATGGACAGGGACGAGCAGTACTTC	CASSFFMDRDEQYF
TRBD2	TRBV2	TRBJ2-7	.	TGTGCCAGCAGTGATGCCCGGGGGGCCTACGAGCAGTACTTC	CASSDARGAYEQYF
.	TRBV5-1	TRBJ2-6	.	TGCGCCAGCTCCGACCCAGGTGGGGCCAACGTCCTGACTTTC	CASSDPGGANVLTF
.	TRBV19	TRBJ1-1	.	TGTGCCAGTAGTATCTCCGACACTGAAGCTTTCTTT	CASSISDTEAFF
.	TRBV27	TRBJ1-6	.	TGTGCCAGCAGTTTACAGGGGAAGAATTCACCCCTCCACTTT	CASSLQGKNSPLHF
TRBD2	TRBV2	TRBJ2-4	.	TGTGCCAGCAGGACCAGCGGGGGGGCCTTTAACATTCAGTACTTC	CASRTSGGAFNIQYF
.	TRBV12-3/TRBV12-4	TRBJ1-2	.	TGTGCCAGCAGTTTGCAGGTGTACTATGGCTACACCTTC	CASSLQVYYGYTF
.	TRBV6-2/TRBV6-3	TRBJ2-7	.	TGTGCCAGCAGTCTACAGGACTCCTACGAGCAGTACTTC	CASSLQDSYEQYF
.	TRBV11-2	TRBJ2-3	.	TGTGCCAGCAGCTTAGGTGGCCGAGACCCCTACACAGATACGCAGTATTTT	CASSLGGRDPYTDTQYF
TRBD2	TRBV4-1	TRBJ2-1	.	TGCGCCAGCAGATTAAGGGAGACTAGCGGGGAATTCGGATACAATGAGCAGTTCTTC	CASRLRETSGEFGYNEQFF
TRBD1	TRBV19	TRBJ1-2	few	TGTGCCAGCCAAGGGGGAAAAAACAGGGGGCTTGGCTATGGCTACACCTTC	CASQGGKNRGLGYGYTF
.	TRBV29-1	TRBJ1-2	.	TGCAGCGTTGAAGATCTTGACAGGATTAACTATGGCTACACCTTC	CSVEDLDRINYGYTF
.	TRBV5-1	TRBJ1-6	.	TGCGCCAGCAGCTTGAGGACCGCTATAAGCTCCTATAATTCACCCCTCCACTTT	CASSLRTAISSYNSPLHF
TRBD1	TRBV11-1	TRBJ2-7	few	TGTGCCAGCAGCCCTTTGAGGGGACAGGGGCGCGAGCAGTACTTC	CASSPLRGQGREQYF
.	TRBV29-1	TRBJ1-3	few	TGCAGCGTTGAAGACCCATACTCTGGAAACACCATATATTTT	CSVEDPYSGNTIYF
.	TRBV5-1	TRBJ1-2	.	TGCGCCAGCAGTTTTTCTACCCTATCCTATGGCTACACCTTC	CASSFSTLSYGYTF
TRBD2	TRBV7-8	TRBJ2-7	once	TGTGCCAGCAGCGCCACGATAGCGGGCGAGCAGTACTTC	CASSATIAGEQYF
TRBD1	TRBV6-1	TRBJ2-7	.	TGTGCCAGCAGTAAAGATCATTTCCCGGGACAGGGGCTCTACGAGCAGTACTTC	CASSKDHFPGQGLYEQYF
TRBD1	TRBV6-5	TRBJ2-7	.	TGTGCCAGCCGCCGAGGGGGCCTCTACGAGCAGTACTTC	CASRRGGLYEQYF
.	TRBV7-2	TRBJ2-7	.	TGTGCCAGCAGCTTAGTCGGGGCCCTTGGGTCGGGGGAGCAGTACTTC	CASSLVGALGSGEQYF
TRBD2	TRBV7-9	TRBJ2-3	.	TGTGCCAGCAGCTTAATAGGGACTAGCGGGCCCAAAACGACAGATACGCAGTATTTT	CASSLIGTSGPKTTDTQYF
.	TRBV5-1	TRBJ1-3	.	TGCGCCAGCAGCTTGGAAACAACGTCTGGAAACACCATATATTTT	CASSLETTSGNTIYF
TRBD1	TRBV5-6	TRBJ2-7	.	TGTGCCAGCAGCTTTTTACAGGGGGCCGGCGAGCAGTACTTC	CASSFLQGAGEQYF